This TCR beta chain was recorded in a study of blood T cell repertoires in COVID-19. The germline V gene has CDR1 SGHNT and CDR2 YYREEE (reference sequence). This CDR3 comprises 13 residues. Between the trimmed V and J ends, which lost 3 bases and 5 bases, there was a span of 11 bases. The assay was immunoSEQ multiplex PCR, and TCRdb's table has in-frame clones only and misses some. The sample yields about 250,000 clones, roughly 88% seen once. This clone was counted a few times. This sequence originates from a woman older than 75 with COVID-19, enrolled during active disease. The V gene is TRBV5-4, the J gene TRBJ2-5, with D unclear. Sequences were obtained from peripheral blood. CDR3 nucleotides: TGTGCCAGCAGCTCGACCCTCAGGGAGACCCAGTACTTC. Protein: CASSSTLRETQYF.